These 19 T cell receptor beta chains were sequenced from one sample in a study of shared clonotypes between healthy human individuals. TCRdb keeps only in-frame clones here, not all; method: immunoSEQ multiplex PCR. Of hundreds of thousands of clones in the sample, approximately 79% were seen once. The source material was memory CD4+ T cells sorted from blood. Subset indicated: CD45RA-negative fraction. Receptors originate from a woman in her thirties in good health.

The V and J genes are TRBV27 and TRBJ2-5; D unclear. The DNA end is a closer match to TRBJ2-7, so the J assignment may be wrong. The CDR3 contains 11 residues. Germline V gene sequence: CDR1 MNHEY, CDR2 SMNVEV (reference sequence). The CDR3, as DNA: TGTGCCAGCATCTCGTTTGGCGAGCAGTACTTC. It is translated as CASISFGEQYF.

This rearrangement joins TRBV19 to TRBJ2-7, with D possibly matching TRBD1 (5 bases). This CDR3 is built from 14 residues. The germline V gene has CDR1 LNHDA and CDR2 SQIVND (reference sequence). The ends were cut back, 10 bases at V and 4 bases at J, with 20 bases in the middle. CDR3 in amino acids: CATRQVAGQYEQYF. CDR3 bases: TGTGCCACCCGTCAGGTGGCAGGGCAGTACGAGCAGTACTTC.

This clone has a single count. The V call is TRBV6-5, the J call TRBJ1-1; TRBD1 is a possible D gene (5 bases). CDR3 length equals 13 residues. CDR1 and CDR2 (germline): MNHEY, SVGAGI. V was cut by 6 bases and J by 1 base, with 9 bases left in between. The CDR3 DNA is TGTGCCAGCAGGACCACAGGGAACACTGAAGCTTTCTTT. It encodes CASRTTGNTEAFF.

This chain connects TRBV4-1 to TRBJ2-7; TRBD1 might be the D (5 bases). V shed 4 bases and J shed 6 bases, with 22 bases lying between them. Germline V gives CDR1 MGHRA, CDR2 YSYEKL. CDR3 length equals 16 residues. CDR3 amino acids: CASSRTFQGKVGEQYF. The CDR3 DNA reads TGCGCCAGCAGCCGGACATTTCAGGGTAAAGTGGGCGAGCAGTACTTC.

The CDR3 coding sequence is TGTGCCAGCAGCTTCGGGACTAGCGGCACAGATACGCAGTATTTT. Its translation: CASSFGTSGTDTQYF. The chain is built from TRBV11-2 and TRBJ2-3; 10 bases are a match to TRBD2. Germline values: CDR1 SGHAT, CDR2 FQNNGV. V was clipped by 3 bases and J by 1 base; unmatched bases: 1. There are 15 residues in the CDR3.

There are a few counts of this clone. V usage is TRBV29-1 and J usage is TRBJ2-7, with D tentatively TRBD1 (6 bases). The CDR3 runs 13 residues. CDR1 is SQVTM, CDR2 ANQGSEA, per germline. Between the trimmed V and J ends, which lost 5 bases and 6 bases, there was a span of 17 bases. In DNA, the CDR3 is TGCAGCGTTTTAGATTTAGGGGGTTTCGAGCAGTACTTC. It is translated as CSVLDLGGFEQYF.

The rearrangement uses TRBV7-8 and TRBJ2-7; tentative D call: TRBD1 (6 bases). This CDR3 is 16 amino acids long. Germline CDR1 SGHVS, CDR2 FQNEAQ. V was trimmed by 4 bases and J by 6 bases, leaving 22 bases between them. The CDR3 sequence: CASSSEEQGVNAEQYF. The DNA for the CDR3 is TGTGCCAGCAGCTCAGAGGAACAGGGAGTGAACGCCGAGCAGTACTTC.

This clone was seen once. One junction end does not reproduce the germline sequence, and a read error may be involved. The sample carries other DNA sequences with the same CDR3. The CDR3 reads CASSLGRWGGYRGYTF. CDR3 nucleotides: TGCGCCAGCAGTTTGGGTCGTTGGGGAGGATATCGTGGCTACACCTTC. The chain joins TRBV5-1 to TRBJ1-2; D is unclear. CDR1 and CDR2 from the germline V gene are SGHRS and YFSETQ. The CDR3 runs to 16 residues.

This chain uses TRBV15 with TRBJ2-6, with 8 nucleotides matching TRBD1. This CDR3 contains 18 residues. Germline V gene data show CDR1 as LNHNV and CDR2 as YYDKDF (reference sequence). V dropped 0 bases and J dropped 0; count of bases not matched to a gene: 4. The CDR3 DNA sequence: TGTGCCACCAGCAGAGATCAGGGGGCCAACTCTGGGGCCAACGTCCTGACTTTC. It translates to CATSRDQGANSGANVLTF.

Concerning this clone itself: Within the sample, other DNA sequences also encode this same CDR3. The chain joins TRBV7-7 to TRBJ2-2, with a tentative D call TRBD1 (6 bases). The germline CDR1 and CDR2 sequences are SSHAT and FNYEAQ (reference sequence). This CDR3 contains 14 residues. V lost 1 base and J lost 3, with 6 bases in between. CDR3 in amino acids: CASSLGQDTGELFF. CDR3 sequence (DNA): TGTGCCAGCAGCTTAGGACAGGACACCGGGGAGCTGTTTTTT.

The rearrangement joins TRBV25-1 to TRBJ2-3; possible D gene TRBD2, 7 bases. With 6 bases removed from V and 6 bases from J, the gap between germline ends came to 16 bases. This CDR3 has 14 residues. CDR1 is MGHDK and CDR2 is SYGVNS in the germline V gene. The CDR3 bases are TGTGCCAGCAGAGAAAACGGGGGGCGGGATACGCAGTATTTT. It codes for CASRENGGRDTQYF. Based on the CDR3 plus reference TRBV25-1 and TRBJ2-3, the full variable domain is EADIYQTPRYLVIGTGKKITLECSQTMGHDKMYWYQQDPGMELHLIHYSYGVNSTEKGDLSSESTVSRIRTEHFPLTLESARPSHTSQYLCASRENGGRDTQYFGPGTRLTVL.

The chain joins TRBV4-1 to TRBJ2-5; D perhaps matches TRBD1 (6 bases). The CDR3 length is 14 residues. Per the germline V gene, CDR1 is MGHRA and CDR2 is YSYEKL. V lost 1 base and J lost 4, with 10 bases in between. The CDR3 bases are TGCGCCAGCAGCCAAGGAGTCAGGGGAGAGACCCAGTACTTC. It encodes CASSQGVRGETQYF.

To note about this clone: A much larger clone lies one base from this, so it may be a read error. The same CDR3 arises from other DNA sequences in this sample as well. The chain recombines TRBV4-2 with TRBJ1-5; D unclear. Germline CDR1 and CDR2: LGHNA and YNFKEQ. This CDR3 has 15 residues. The CDR3 sequence: CASSQDFDWDQPQHF. The CDR3 DNA reads as TGTGCCAGCAGCCAAGATTTTGATTGGGATCAGCCCCAGCATTTC.

V is TRBV5-1 and J is TRBJ2-3; 14 bases agree with TRBD2. Germline assignment: CDR1 SGHRS and CDR2 YFSETQ. This CDR3 is 16 amino acids long. J was trimmed by 7 bases and V by 4 bases; bases with no gene match: 8. This chain's CDR3 is CASSMGLAGVGNTQYF. CDR3 nucleotide sequence: TGCGCCAGCAGCATGGGACTAGCGGGAGTTGGGAATACGCAGTATTTT.

The chain uses TRBV11-3 and TRBJ2-1; 13 bases are a match to TRBD2. Germline V gene data show CDR1 as SGHNT and CDR2 as YENEEA. This CDR3 spans 15 amino acids. The V gene end was trimmed by 5 bases and the J gene end by 10 bases; junction bases not matched to a gene: 8. CDR3 in amino acids: CASSPGTSGTKEQFF. The CDR3 region has the DNA TGTGCCAGCAGCCCAGGGACTAGCGGGACTAAGGAGCAGTTCTTC.

The V call is TRBV5-1, the J call TRBJ1-2; D is unresolved. Deletions cut 4 bases from V and 4 bases from J, with 14 bases between. Germline CDR1 SGHRS, CDR2 YFSETQ. The CDR3 sequence is 14 residues long. This CDR3 is CASSPPRHSYGYTF. Written as DNA, the CDR3 is TGCGCCAGCAGCCCCCCAAGACATTCCTATGGCTACACCTTC. The full variable domain, in which reference TRBV5-1 and TRBJ1-2 provide the parts outside the CDR3, is KAGVTQTPRYLIKTRGQQVTLSCSPISGHRSVSWYQQTPGQGLQFLFEYFSETQRNKGNFPGRFSGRQFSNSRSEMNVSTLELGDSALYLCASSPPRHSYGYTFGSGTRLTVV.

CDR3 DNA: TGCAGCGGATCTGGTCCGCGTGAAGCTTTCTTT. Protein: CSGSGPREAFF. This chain links TRBV29-1 with TRBJ1-1; D ambiguous. The CDR3 is made up of 11 amino acids. Germline values: CDR1 SQVTM, CDR2 ANQGSEA. The germline V and J ends were trimmed by 7 bases and 7 bases, with 13 bases remaining between them.

This clone was recorded a few times. This chain connects TRBV7-9 to TRBJ2-3; D is unresolved. V shed 1 base and J shed 2 bases, with 7 bases lying between them. The CDR3 is made up of 14 amino acids. Germline V gives CDR1 SEHNR, CDR2 FQNEAQ (reference sequence). The CDR3 DNA follows: TGTGCCAGCAGCTTAGGATCGTACACAGATACGCAGTATTTT. Translating gives CASSLGSYTDTQYF.

A remark on this clone: This CDR3 is also generated by other DNA sequences in the sample. The J gene is TRBJ1-1, the V gene TRBV27, with TRBD1 identical over 9 bases. This CDR3 spans 14 amino acids. V gave up 5 bases and J gave up 3 bases; unmatched junction bases: 4. Germline CDR1 reads MNHEY; CDR2 reads SMNVEV (reference sequence). The CDR3 DNA sequence: TGTGCCAGCAGTCCCCACAGGGGGCACACTGAAGCTTTCTTT. It specifies CASSPHRGHTEAFF.